A single sample is the source of the 15 T cell receptor beta chains below, sequenced in a study of CD8 T cells in ankylosing spondylitis. TCRdb used MiXCR to reprocess the 5' RACE reads, holding one entry per CDR3 protein. The profile shows roughly 170,000 distinct CDR3 sequences, 9.5% to 10% of them singletons. The sample comprised blood, either unsorted or a sorted T cell fraction (not recorded which). Receptors originate from a female donor with ankylosing spondylitis or in good health (not recorded which).

The chain is built from TRBV28 and TRBJ2-3; 10 positions match TRBD2. This CDR3 has 13 residues. The germline V gene has CDR1 MDHEN and CDR2 SYDVKM. V was clipped by 6 bases and J by 6 bases; unmatched bases: 3. CDR3 nucleotide sequence: TGTGCCAGCAGCCTAGCGGGAGAGGATACGCAGTATTTT. This codes for CASSLAGEDTQYF.

The rearrangement joins TRBV19 to TRBJ2-1, with 10 nucleotides matching TRBD2. CDR1 is LNHDA and CDR2 is SQIVND in the germline V gene (reference sequence). This CDR3 has 14 residues. Trimming removed 1 base from V and 10 bases from J; junction bases left unmatched: 4. Here the CDR3 reads CASSIVLAGSEQFF. The DNA for the CDR3 is TGTGCCAGTAGTATAGTACTAGCGGGGTCGGAGCAGTTCTTC. Variable domain in full (rest from reference TRBV19 and TRBJ2-1): DGGITQSPKYLFRKEGQNVTLSCEQNLNHDAMYWYRQDPGQGLRLIYYSQIVNDFQKGDIAEGYSVSREKKESFPLTVTSAQKNPTAFYLCASSIVLAGSEQFFGPGTRLTVL.

The CDR3 reads CASSSQVHSNQPQHF. As DNA, the CDR3 is TGTGCCAGTAGTTCCCAGGTCCATAGCAATCAGCCCCAGCATTTT. This chain uses TRBV19 with TRBJ1-5; no firm D call. V shed 5 bases and J shed 0 bases, with 11 bases lying between them. From germline, CDR1 is LNHDA and CDR2 SQIVND (reference sequence). The CDR3 is made up of 15 amino acids.

The chain couples TRBV9 to TRBJ1-1; D unresolved. Germline-derived CDR1 and CDR2 are SGDLS and YYNGEE. The CDR3 has 14 amino acids. V lost 0 bases and J lost 5, with 11 bases in between. CDR3 loop: CASSVEPAATEAFF. The CDR3, as DNA: TGTGCCAGCAGCGTAGAACCAGCCGCGACTGAAGCTTTCTTT.

This clonotype appeared many times. This sequence joins TRBV7-9 and TRBJ2-2; 7 bases agree with TRBD1. Germline CDR1 and CDR2: SEHNR and FQNEAQ (reference sequence). Losses at the gene ends were 8 bases for V and 2 bases for J; bases not matched to a gene: 2. This CDR3 has 13 amino acids. The CDR3 DNA sequence: TGTGCCAGCGGGGACAGCAACACCGGGGAGCTGTTTTTT. Encoded protein: CASGDSNTGELFF.

This sequence joins TRBV2 and TRBJ2-1; D may be TRBD2 (6 bases). The CDR3 length is 17 residues. Trimming stripped 1 base from V and 8 bases from J, with 21 bases between. The germline CDR1 and CDR2 sequences are SNHLY and FYNNEI. CDR3 region: CASSEERDGGSTDEQFF. For the CDR3, the DNA is TGTGCCAGCAGTGAAGAGAGGGATGGGGGGAGCACCGATGAGCAGTTCTTC.

Many counts were recorded for this clonotype. The chain links TRBV7-9 to TRBJ2-3; D possibly uses TRBD1 or TRBD2 (5 bases each). The CDR3 sequence is 12 residues long. Germline-derived CDR1 and CDR2 are SEHNR and FQNEAQ (reference sequence). Trimming removed 6 bases at V and 6 bases at J, with 10 bases between. CDR3: CASSLGVDTQYF. CDR3 DNA sequence: TGTGCCAGCAGTTTGGGGGTCGATACGCAGTATTTT.

This clonotype was counted between two and nine times. The chain has TRBV30 and TRBJ1-1; unclear D gene. Germline V gene lookup returns CDR1 GTSNPN and CDR2 SVGIG (reference sequence). This CDR3 spans 13 amino acids. V was cut by 0 bases and J by 1 base, with 6 bases left in between. CDR3 DNA sequence: TGTGCCTGGAGTGTGAACAGGAACACTGAAGCTTTCTTT. This sequence encodes CAWSVNRNTEAFF. The full variable domain, in which reference TRBV30 and TRBJ1-1 provide the parts outside the CDR3, is SQTIHQWPATLVQPVGSPLSLECTVEGTSNPNLYWYRQAAGRGLQLLFYSVGIGQISSEVPQNLSASRPQDRQFILSSKKLLLSDSGFYLCAWSVNRNTEAFFGQGTRLTVV.

The sample holds a few counts of this clonotype. The V and J genes are TRBV2 and TRBJ1-1; unclear D gene. Germline V gene lookup returns CDR1 SNHLY and CDR2 FYNNEI. Trimming left V 2 bases short and J 0 bases short, with 16 bases between. The CDR3 consists of 17 residues. As DNA, the CDR3 is TGTGCCAGCAGTGAACCAATGGATTCCGTTGTGAACACTGAAGCTTTCTTT. This translates into CASSEPMDSVVNTEAFF.

This clonotype was detected many times. The rearrangement links TRBV12-3 or TRBV12-4 to TRBJ2-7; 7 positions match TRBD2. The length of the CDR3 is 14 residues. Trimming removed 5 bases from V and 0 bases from J; junction bases left unmatched: 4. CDR3 region: CASSPSGVSYEQYF. The CDR3, as DNA: TGTGCCAGCAGTCCCAGCGGGGTCTCCTACGAGCAGTACTTC.

This clonotype was seen ten or more times. This sequence joins TRBV28 and TRBJ2-1; D unresolved. Per the germline V gene, CDR1 is MDHEN and CDR2 is SYDVKM. The V gene lost 3 bases and the J gene lost 5 bases, with 5 bases spanning the gap. CDR3 length: 12 amino acids. CDR3 sequence reads: CASSLVNNEQFF. CDR3 bases: TGTGCCAGCAGTTTGGTTAACAATGAGCAGTTCTTC.

This clonotype occurred many times. The chain has TRBV25-1 and TRBJ2-7; 8 nucleotides align to TRBD1. The CDR3 is 16 residues long. CDR1 MGHDK and CDR2 SYGVNS come from the germline V gene. V gave up 5 bases and J gave up 7 bases; unmatched junction bases: 16. For the CDR3, the DNA is TGTGCCAGCAGTTTGGGTGCTCGTCAGGGGGCTGAAGAGCAGTACTTC. This codes for CASSLGARQGAEEQYF.

There are many counts of this clonotype. The V and J genes are TRBV5-1 and TRBJ2-1; D ambiguous. The V end was cut by 3 bases, the J end by 7 bases, with 14 bases between. Germline loops: CDR1 SGHRS, CDR2 YFSETQ. The length of the CDR3 is 14 residues. Here the CDR3 reads CASSYYDEGNEQFF. In DNA form, the CDR3 reads TGCGCCAGCAGCTATTACGATGAAGGGAATGAGCAGTTCTTC.

V and J are TRBV10-2 and TRBJ2-1; D is uncertain. The CDR3 is 12 amino acids. The germline gives CDR1 WSHSY, CDR2 SAAADI. V gave up 4 bases and J gave up 5 bases, with 6 bases separating them. CDR3 region: CASSALHNEQFF. The CDR3 DNA reads as TGCGCCAGCAGTGCACTCCACAATGAGCAGTTCTTC.

V usage is TRBV4-3 and J usage is TRBJ2-2; TRBD2 matches at 8 bases. The CDR3 totals 16 residues. Germline V gene sequence: CDR1 LGHNA, CDR2 YSLEER. V trimming: 1 base; J trimming: 5 bases; junction bases outside the gene matches: 6. This CDR3 reads CASSQGTSRATGELFF. The CDR3 nucleotides read TGCGCCAGCAGCCAAGGGACTAGCAGGGCTACCGGGGAGCTGTTTTTT.